This record covers a single TCR beta chain. The data were produced by immunoSEQ multiplex PCR, yet TCRdb's version contains in-frame clones alone and is incomplete. Here the sample spans about 6,700 clones, about 68% being singletons. These data originate in a study of immune cell composition in non-small cell lung cancer. Normal lung was taken at the farthest possible site, at least 3 cm from tumour. V was pared by 6 bases and J by 1 base, with 10 bases of the junction left unmatched. The CDR3 consists of 18 residues. Germline CDR1 and CDR2: MNHEY and SMNVEV (reference sequence). J is TRBJ2-3 and V is TRBV27, with 13 bases identical to TRBD2. The sequenced sample consisted of non-adjacent lung tissue. This TCR was recovered from a human donor with non-small cell lung cancer. The CDR3 nucleotides are TGTGCCAGCAGACCGGGACTAGCGGGATTTCTCGGCACAGATACGCAGTATTTT. Its protein product is CASRPGLAGFLGTDTQYF.